The 2 T cell receptor beta chains below were found in one sample sequenced in a study of blood T cell repertoires in COVID-19. Sequencing was performed with immunoSEQ multiplex PCR; in TCRdb, only in-frame clones are kept and a portion is missing. Here the sample spans fewer than 200,000 clones, approximately 92% being singletons. The sample comprised peripheral blood. Source of these receptors: a man aged 45-65 years with acute or convalescent COVID-19.

V and J are TRBV6-5 and TRBJ2-7, with D tentatively TRBD2 (6 bases). The CDR3 has 14 residues. CDR1 MNHEY and CDR2 SVGAGI come from the germline V gene. V was shortened by 7 bases and J by 3 bases, with 16 bases between the two germline ends. The CDR3 protein is CASTQSGGGYEQYF. The CDR3 region has the DNA TGTGCCAGCACCCAGTCCGGGGGAGGCTACGAGCAGTACTTC.

The genes are TRBV6-2 or TRBV6-3 and TRBJ1-1; possible D gene TRBD1, 6 bases. Looked up from germline, CDR1 is MNHEY and CDR2 is SVGEGT. The CDR3 is 15 residues long. Trimming pared 5 bases from V and 4 bases from J, leaving 17 bases between. As DNA, the CDR3 is TGTGCCAGCAGTCCAGATGCAGGGGCGCGCACTGAAGCTTTCTTT. Translation gives CASSPDAGARTEAFF.